These T cell receptor beta chains were read from a single sample in a study of cytomegalovirus exposure and HLA in healthy donors. This table comes from immunoSEQ multiplex PCR, and its TCRdb copy is limited to in-frame clones, with some not included. The sample shows approximately 190,000 clones, over 65% of them seen only once. Sequenced sample: PBMCs. The receptor source for this set is a woman aged 45-60 years in good health and CMV-seropositive. Each CDR3 is given with its conserved first and last residue. The order of the fields is CDR3 protein, CDR3 DNA, clone size, V gene, J gene, D gene, CDR3 length. D genes are given only for firm matches. The size entry is marked missing in some rows and otherwise reads once, few, many or a size class.

CDR3 protein: CASSQGASYEQYF
CDR3 DNA: TGCGCCAGCAGCCAAGGGGCCTCGTACGAGCAGTACTTC
clone size: .
V gene: TRBV4-1
J gene: TRBJ2-7
D gene: .
CDR3 length: 13

CDR3 protein: CASSSGGNTDTQYF
CDR3 DNA: TGTGCCAGCAGTAGCGGGGGGAACACAGATACGCAGTATTTT
clone size: .
V gene: TRBV28
J gene: TRBJ2-3
D gene: TRBD2
CDR3 length: 14

CDR3 protein: CASSRQGQNSPLHF
CDR3 DNA: TGTGCCAGCAGTCGACAGGGTCAAAATTCACCCCTCCACTTT
clone size: .
V gene: TRBV7-2
J gene: TRBJ1-6
D gene: TRBD1
CDR3 length: 14

CDR3 protein: CASSVEPGSSYEQYF
CDR3 DNA: TGTGCCAGCAGCGTAGAACCGGGGAGCTCCTACGAGCAGTACTTC
clone size: .
V gene: TRBV9
J gene: TRBJ2-7
D gene: .
CDR3 length: 15

CDR3 protein: CASSSWTLAYEQYF
CDR3 DNA: TGTGCCAGCAGTTCTTGGACTCTCGCCTACGAGCAGTACTTC
clone size: once
V gene: TRBV28
J gene: TRBJ2-7
D gene: .
CDR3 length: 14

CDR3 protein: CASSPTRDLLEQYF
CDR3 DNA: TGCGCCAGCAGCCCTACGCGGGACCTCTTAGAGCAGTACTTC
clone size: .
V gene: TRBV5-1
J gene: TRBJ2-7
D gene: .
CDR3 length: 14

CDR3 protein: CASSAGADTQYF
CDR3 DNA: TGTGCCAGCAGCGCAGGGGCAGATACGCAGTATTTT
clone size: .
V gene: TRBV2
J gene: TRBJ2-3
D gene: .
CDR3 length: 12

CDR3 protein: CASSVGFAGGYNEQFF
CDR3 DNA: TGTGCCAGCAGCGTAGGGTTTGCGGGGGGTTACAATGAGCAGTTCTTC
clone size: .
V gene: TRBV9
J gene: TRBJ2-1
D gene: TRBD2
CDR3 length: 16

CDR3 protein: CASTSRDRTTTNEKLFF
CDR3 DNA: TGTGCCAGCACCAGCCGGGACAGAACAACAACTAATGAAAAACTGTTTTTT
clone size: .
V gene: TRBV21-1
J gene: TRBJ1-4
D gene: .
CDR3 length: 17

CDR3 protein: CASSPVASGEDTQYF
CDR3 DNA: TGTGCCAGCAGCCCCGTAGCTAGCGGGGAAGATACGCAGTATTTT
clone size: .
V gene: TRBV7-2
J gene: TRBJ2-3
D gene: TRBD2
CDR3 length: 15

CDR3 protein: CASSPTSVAANEQFF
CDR3 DNA: TGTGCCAGCAGCCCTACTAGCGTGGCCGCCAATGAGCAGTTCTTC
clone size: once
V gene: TRBV28
J gene: TRBJ2-1
D gene: TRBD2
CDR3 length: 15

CDR3 protein: CASSLVHSQETQYF
CDR3 DNA: TGTGCCAGCAGCTTGGTGCACAGCCAAGAGACCCAGTACTTC
clone size: .
V gene: TRBV5-6
J gene: TRBJ2-5
D gene: .
CDR3 length: 14

CDR3 protein: CASGLHRGLNYGYTF
CDR3 DNA: TGTGCTAGTGGTCTACACAGGGGGCTTAACTATGGCTACACCTTC
clone size: .
V gene: TRBV12-5
J gene: TRBJ1-2
D gene: TRBD1
CDR3 length: 15

CDR3 protein: CASSQGQGNNSPLHF
CDR3 DNA: TGTGCCAGCAGTCAAGGACAGGGGAATAATTCACCCCTCCACTTT
clone size: .
V gene: TRBV7-8
J gene: TRBJ1-6
D gene: TRBD1
CDR3 length: 15

CDR3 protein: CASSFGQHNEQFF
CDR3 DNA: TGTGCCAGCAGCTTCGGACAGCACAATGAGCAGTTCTTC
clone size: .
V gene: TRBV11-1
J gene: TRBJ2-1
D gene: .
CDR3 length: 13

CDR3 protein: CASSQDLGGPETQYF
CDR3 DNA: TGCGCCAGCAGCCAAGATCTAGGCGGGCCAGAGACCCAGTACTTC
clone size: .
V gene: TRBV4-3
J gene: TRBJ2-5
D gene: .
CDR3 length: 15

CDR3 protein: CASSSTVSRGETQYF
CDR3 DNA: TGTGCCAGCAGCTCCACCGTCAGCCGCGGAGAGACCCAGTACTTC
clone size: .
V gene: TRBV7-9
J gene: TRBJ2-5
D gene: .
CDR3 length: 15

CDR3 protein: CASSYSVSQINSPLHF
CDR3 DNA: TGTGCCAGCAGTTACTCCGTATCCCAGATTAATTCACCCCTCCACTTT
clone size: .
V gene: TRBV6-5
J gene: TRBJ1-6
D gene: .
CDR3 length: 16

CDR3 protein: CASRGDRVDSPLHF
CDR3 DNA: TGTGCCAGCAGGGGGGACAGGGTCGATTCACCCCTCCACTTT
clone size: .
V gene: TRBV27
J gene: TRBJ1-6
D gene: TRBD1
CDR3 length: 14

CDR3 protein: CASSIVRQPNTEAFF
CDR3 DNA: TGTGCCAGTAGTATTGTGAGGCAGCCGAACACTGAAGCTTTCTTT
clone size: .
V gene: TRBV19
J gene: TRBJ1-1
D gene: .
CDR3 length: 15

CDR3 protein: CASSPVAGENSGNTIYF
CDR3 DNA: TGTGCCAGCTCACCAGTTGCCGGAGAGAACTCTGGAAACACCATATATTTT
clone size: .
V gene: TRBV18
J gene: TRBJ1-3
D gene: .
CDR3 length: 17

CDR3 protein: CASSLGGQGHSPLHF
CDR3 DNA: TGTGCCAGCAGTTTGGGGGGACAGGGACATTCACCCCTCCACTTT
clone size: .
V gene: TRBV28
J gene: TRBJ1-6
D gene: TRBD1
CDR3 length: 15

CDR3 protein: CASSLDRNSYNSPLHF
CDR3 DNA: TGTGCCAGCTCATTGGACAGGAACTCCTATAATTCACCCCTCCACTTT
clone size: .
V gene: TRBV18
J gene: TRBJ1-6
D gene: TRBD1
CDR3 length: 16

CDR3 protein: CASSSREPGTQYF
CDR3 DNA: TGTGCCAGCAGTTCCCGGGAACCGGGGACCCAGTACTTC
clone size: .
V gene: TRBV27
J gene: TRBJ2-5
D gene: .
CDR3 length: 13

CDR3 protein: CASRGGEYNEQFF
CDR3 DNA: TGTGCCTCCCGTGGGGGGGAATACAATGAGCAGTTCTTC
clone size: .
V gene: TRBV11-2
J gene: TRBJ2-1
D gene: TRBD2
CDR3 length: 13

CDR3 protein: CASSPPQGTEAFF
CDR3 DNA: TGTGCCAGCAGCCCCCCACAGGGTACTGAAGCTTTCTTT
clone size: once
V gene: TRBV7-9
J gene: TRBJ1-1
D gene: .
CDR3 length: 13

CDR3 protein: CASSLVNRARSGGTEAFF
CDR3 DNA: TGTGCCAGCAGCTTAGTGAACAGGGCGAGATCGGGCGGCACTGAAGCTTTCTTT
clone size: .
V gene: TRBV7-2
J gene: TRBJ1-1
D gene: .
CDR3 length: 18

CDR3 protein: CASSLTGSYGYTF
CDR3 DNA: TGTGCCAGTAGTTTGACAGGGAGCTATGGCTACACCTTC
clone size: .
V gene: TRBV19
J gene: TRBJ1-2
D gene: TRBD1
CDR3 length: 13

CDR3 protein: CASSAVANYGYTF
CDR3 DNA: TGTGCCAGCAGTGCCGTTGCGAACTATGGCTACACCTTC
clone size: .
V gene: TRBV6-5
J gene: TRBJ1-2
D gene: .
CDR3 length: 13

CDR3 protein: CASSYQGNTEAFF
CDR3 DNA: TGTGCCAGCAGTTACCAGGGGAACACTGAGGCTTTCTTT
clone size: .
V gene: TRBV6-6
J gene: TRBJ1-1
D gene: .
CDR3 length: 13

CDR3 protein: CASRFNSGGVGELFF
CDR3 DNA: TGTGCCAGCAGATTCAATAGCGGGGGGGTTGGGGAGCTGTTTTTT
clone size: .
V gene: TRBV7-8
J gene: TRBJ2-2
D gene: TRBD2
CDR3 length: 15

CDR3 protein: CASRTPSGGNEQFF
CDR3 DNA: TGTGCCAGCCGTACTCCCTCAGGGGGCAATGAGCAGTTCTTC
clone size: .
V gene: TRBV6-6
J gene: TRBJ2-1
D gene: TRBD1
CDR3 length: 14

CDR3 protein: CASSLAMNRDTGELFF
CDR3 DNA: TGTGCCAGCAGCTTGGCCATGAACCGAGACACCGGGGAGCTGTTTTTT
clone size: .
V gene: TRBV5-5
J gene: TRBJ2-2
D gene: .
CDR3 length: 16

CDR3 protein: CASSTGVSTDTQYF
CDR3 DNA: TGTGCCAGCAGCACCGGAGTAAGCACAGATACGCAGTATTTT
clone size: .
V gene: TRBV7-2
J gene: TRBJ2-3
D gene: .
CDR3 length: 14

CDR3 protein: CASSLSGPGTGIEETQYF
CDR3 DNA: TGTGCCAGCAGCTTGTCAGGTCCCGGGACAGGGATCGAAGAGACCCAGTACTTC
clone size: .
V gene: TRBV4-2
J gene: TRBJ2-5
D gene: TRBD1
CDR3 length: 18

CDR3 protein: CASSPGQVAWVEQYF
CDR3 DNA: TGTGCCAGCAGCCCAGGACAGGTAGCCTGGGTGGAGCAGTACTTC
clone size: .
V gene: TRBV9
J gene: TRBJ2-7
D gene: TRBD1
CDR3 length: 15

CDR3 protein: CAWSGPRFGNTEAFF
CDR3 DNA: TGTGCCTGGAGCGGCCCCAGGTTTGGTAACACTGAAGCTTTCTTT
clone size: .
V gene: TRBV30
J gene: TRBJ1-1
D gene: .
CDR3 length: 15

CDR3 protein: CASSLGLVSDTQYF
CDR3 DNA: TGCGCCAGCAGCCTCGGACTAGTTTCAGATACGCAGTATTTT
clone size: .
V gene: TRBV5-1
J gene: TRBJ2-3
D gene: TRBD2
CDR3 length: 14

CDR3 protein: CASSFPGQGRNTGELFF
CDR3 DNA: TGTGCCAGCAGCTTCCCGGGACAGGGTCGGAACACCGGGGAGCTGTTTTTT
clone size: once
V gene: TRBV7-2
J gene: TRBJ2-2
D gene: TRBD1
CDR3 length: 17

CDR3 protein: CASSRPQGTTNEKLFF
CDR3 DNA: TGCGCCAGCAGCCGGCCACAGGGAACCACTAATGAAAAACTGTTTTTT
clone size: few
V gene: TRBV4-1
J gene: TRBJ1-4
D gene: .
CDR3 length: 16

CDR3 protein: CASSVRSIGTGLTGELFF
CDR3 DNA: TGTGCCAGCAGCGTAAGATCGATAGGGACAGGGTTGACCGGGGAGCTGTTTTTT
clone size: .
V gene: TRBV11-2
J gene: TRBJ2-2
D gene: TRBD1
CDR3 length: 18

CDR3 protein: CASSPSDSYYGYTF
CDR3 DNA: TGTGCCAGTAGCCCCTCGGACAGCTACTATGGCTACACCTTC
clone size: .
V gene: TRBV19
J gene: TRBJ1-2
D gene: .
CDR3 length: 14

CDR3 protein: CASRGTLIGIGELFF
CDR3 DNA: TGTGCCAGCAGGGGGACTTTAATAGGGATCGGGGAGCTGTTTTTT
clone size: few
V gene: TRBV6-1
J gene: TRBJ2-2
D gene: .
CDR3 length: 15

CDR3 protein: CASSDSAGGDTQYF
CDR3 DNA: TGTGCCAGCAGTGACTCAGCGGGGGGGGATACGCAGTATTTT
clone size: .
V gene: TRBV6-4
J gene: TRBJ2-3
D gene: TRBD2
CDR3 length: 14

CDR3 protein: CASSDRDRHNEQFF
CDR3 DNA: TGTGCCAGCAGCGACCGGGACAGACACAATGAGCAGTTCTTC
clone size: .
V gene: TRBV5-4
J gene: TRBJ2-1
D gene: TRBD1
CDR3 length: 14

CDR3 protein: CASSLADRLSTEAFF
CDR3 DNA: TGCGCCAGCAGCTTGGCCGACAGATTGAGCACTGAAGCTTTCTTT
clone size: .
V gene: TRBV5-1
J gene: TRBJ1-1
D gene: .
CDR3 length: 15

CDR3 protein: CASSSGQGQATQYF
CDR3 DNA: TGTGCCAGCAGCTCCGGACAGGGGCAGGCTACGCAGTATTTT
clone size: .
V gene: TRBV7-3
J gene: TRBJ2-3
D gene: TRBD1
CDR3 length: 14

CDR3 protein: CAIREPRGIDTDTQYF
CDR3 DNA: TGTGCCATCAGGGAACCTCGGGGAATAGACACAGATACGCAGTATTTT
clone size: .
V gene: TRBV10-3
J gene: TRBJ2-3
D gene: .
CDR3 length: 16

CDR3 protein: CASSVAQLNTEAFF
CDR3 DNA: TGTGCCAGCAGCGTAGCACAGTTGAACACTGAAGCTTTCTTT
clone size: .
V gene: TRBV9
J gene: TRBJ1-1
D gene: .
CDR3 length: 14

CDR3 protein: CSSSFGQGVSDGYTF
CDR3 DNA: TGTTCCAGCAGCTTTGGACAGGGGGTGTCAGATGGCTACACCTTC
clone size: .
V gene: TRBV7-9
J gene: TRBJ1-2
D gene: TRBD1
CDR3 length: 15

CDR3 protein: CASSIEPSGGYEQYF
CDR3 DNA: TGTGCCAGTAGTATAGAGCCTAGCGGGGGCTACGAGCAGTACTTC
clone size: .
V gene: TRBV19
J gene: TRBJ2-7
D gene: TRBD2
CDR3 length: 15

CDR3 protein: CASSPGLAGGNSYEQYF
CDR3 DNA: TGTGCCAGCAGTCCCGGACTAGCGGGGGGAAACTCCTACGAGCAGTACTTC
clone size: .
V gene: TRBV28
J gene: TRBJ2-7
D gene: TRBD2
CDR3 length: 17

CDR3 protein: CASSLEGQGSNQPQHF
CDR3 DNA: TGTGCCAGCAGCTTAGAAGGTCAGGGTAGCAATCAGCCCCAGCATTTT
clone size: .
V gene: TRBV7-8
J gene: TRBJ1-5
D gene: .
CDR3 length: 16

CDR3 protein: CATAIQYGYTF
CDR3 DNA: TGTGCCACCGCTATCCAATATGGCTACACCTTC
clone size: .
V gene: TRBV15
J gene: TRBJ1-2
D gene: .
CDR3 length: 11

CDR3 protein: CASSPGQGSGELFF
CDR3 DNA: TGTGCCAGCAGTCCGGGACAGGGATCCGGGGAGCTGTTTTTT
clone size: .
V gene: TRBV6-1
J gene: TRBJ2-2
D gene: TRBD1
CDR3 length: 14

CDR3 protein: CASSRESGLGYTF
CDR3 DNA: TGTGCCAGCAGTCGCGAGTCGGGGTTGGGCTACACCTTC
clone size: once
V gene: TRBV5-8
J gene: TRBJ1-2
D gene: .
CDR3 length: 13

CDR3 protein: CASSKMGPGNQPQHF
CDR3 DNA: TGTGCCAGCTCAAAAATGGGGCCCGGCAATCAGCCCCAGCATTTT
clone size: .
V gene: TRBV6-1
J gene: TRBJ1-5
D gene: .
CDR3 length: 15

CDR3 protein: CASSLGRLDFYGHTF
CDR3 DNA: TGTGCCAGCAGCTTAGGCAGGCTCGATTTCTATGGCCACACCTTC
clone size: .
V gene: TRBV7-8
J gene: TRBJ1-2
D gene: .
CDR3 length: 15

CDR3 protein: CTSSTPLTEAFF
CDR3 DNA: TGTACCAGCAGTACACCCCTCACTGAAGCTTTCTTT
clone size: .
V gene: TRBV28
J gene: TRBJ1-1
D gene: .
CDR3 length: 12

CDR3 protein: CASSPGQITYEKLFF
CDR3 DNA: TGTGCCAGCAGTCCGGGACAGATCACGTATGAAAAACTGTTTTTT
clone size: few
V gene: TRBV28
J gene: TRBJ1-4
D gene: TRBD1
CDR3 length: 15